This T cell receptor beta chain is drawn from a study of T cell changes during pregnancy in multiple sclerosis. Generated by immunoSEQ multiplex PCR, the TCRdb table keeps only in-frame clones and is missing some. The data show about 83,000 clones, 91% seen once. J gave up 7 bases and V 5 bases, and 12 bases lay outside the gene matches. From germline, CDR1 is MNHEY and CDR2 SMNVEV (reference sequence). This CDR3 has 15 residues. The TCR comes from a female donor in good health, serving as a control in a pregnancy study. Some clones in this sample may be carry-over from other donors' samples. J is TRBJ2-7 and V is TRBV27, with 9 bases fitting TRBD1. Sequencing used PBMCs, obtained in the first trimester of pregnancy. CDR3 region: CASSLSGTGLSEQYF. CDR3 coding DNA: TGTGCCAGCAGTCTCTCCGGGACAGGGTTAAGTGAGCAGTACTTC.